This TCR beta chain was recorded in a study of PD-L1 blockade in urothelial cancer. Study information: Men with urothelial cancer arising in the bladder made up about 85% of the roughly 29 patients. Blood yielded a median of around 150,000 T cells per sample. Previous chemotherapy exposure amounted to 0 to 3 regimens for patients.

Sequenced by immunoSEQ multiplex PCR; TCRdb stores in-frame clones only, minus some. This sample has approximately 72,000 clones, with around 86% found just once. The CDR3 loop spans 14 amino acids. Trimming removed 6 bases from V and 6 bases from J, with 14 bases in between. In germline, CDR1 is SGHVS, CDR2 FQNEAQ. The time point was: pretreatment peripheral blood. The TCR was taken from a man aged 55 to 70 with urothelial cancer. The chain has TRBV7-8 and TRBJ1-4, with no clear D. Here the sequenced sample was PBMCs, taken around atezolizumab (anti-PD-L1) treatment. CDR3 region: CASRPTDGYEKLFF. The CDR3 nucleotides are TGTGCCAGCAGACCCACAGATGGATATGAAAAACTGTTTTTT.